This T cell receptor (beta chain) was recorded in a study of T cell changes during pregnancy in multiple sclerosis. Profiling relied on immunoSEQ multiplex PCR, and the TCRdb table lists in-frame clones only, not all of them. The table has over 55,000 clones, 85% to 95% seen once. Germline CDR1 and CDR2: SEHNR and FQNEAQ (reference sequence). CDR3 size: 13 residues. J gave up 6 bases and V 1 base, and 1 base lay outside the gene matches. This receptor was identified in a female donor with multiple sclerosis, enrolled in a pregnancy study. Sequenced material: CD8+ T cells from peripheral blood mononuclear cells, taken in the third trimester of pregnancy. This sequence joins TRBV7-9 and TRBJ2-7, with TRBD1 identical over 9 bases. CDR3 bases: TGTGCCAGCAGCTTAGGACAGGGGGGCGAGCAGTACTTC. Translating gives CASSLGQGGEQYF.